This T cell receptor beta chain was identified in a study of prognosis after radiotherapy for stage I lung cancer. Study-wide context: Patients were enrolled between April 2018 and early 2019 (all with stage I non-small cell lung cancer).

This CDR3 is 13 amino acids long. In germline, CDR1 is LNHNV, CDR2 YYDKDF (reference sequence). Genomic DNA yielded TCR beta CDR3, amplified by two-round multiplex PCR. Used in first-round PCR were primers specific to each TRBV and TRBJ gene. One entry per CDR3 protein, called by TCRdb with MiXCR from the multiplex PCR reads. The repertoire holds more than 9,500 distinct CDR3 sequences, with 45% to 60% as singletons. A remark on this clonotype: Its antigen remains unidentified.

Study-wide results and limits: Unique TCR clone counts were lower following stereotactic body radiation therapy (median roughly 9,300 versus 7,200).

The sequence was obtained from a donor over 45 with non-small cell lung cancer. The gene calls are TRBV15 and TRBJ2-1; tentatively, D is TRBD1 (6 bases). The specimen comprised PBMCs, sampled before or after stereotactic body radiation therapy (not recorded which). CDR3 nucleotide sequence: TGTGAAACCAGCGGCAACAGGGTCCGCGAGCAGTTCTTC. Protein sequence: CETSGNRVREQFF.